A selection of T cell receptor beta chains follows, all from one sample in a study of T cell repertoires in cytomegalovirus infection. Antigens of these TCRs are unknown. TCRdb re-analysed the reads in MiXCR, keeping a single row per CDR3 protein. This sample has some 920,000 distinct CDR3 sequences; approximately 30% occur once, and the top ten carry under 15%. The sample was cultured CD8+ T cells from PBMCs, taken from culture after CMV antigen stimulation. All receptors come from a human donor in good health (CMV status not recorded). Some clones in this sample may be carry-over from other donors' samples. CDR3s include the opening cysteine and the closing phenylalanine or tryptophan. D genes are given only for firm matches. Clone size is shown for a subset of rows, as once, few, many or a class of expanded clone.

D	size	V	J	CDR3	DNA
TRBD2	-	TRBV20-1	TRBJ2-1	CSARVMTSGGAYEQFF	TGCAGTGCTAGAGTGATGACTAGCGGGGGGGCGTATGAGCAGTTCTTC
-	many	TRBV7-2	TRBJ2-3	CASSFGGDPDTQYF	TGTGCCAGCAGCTTCGGCGGGGACCCAGATACGCAGTATTTT
-	-	TRBV6-5	TRBJ2-2	CASSYSEGLPGELFF	TGTGCCAGCAGTTACTCCGAAGGACTCCCCGGGGAGCTGTTTTTT
-	many	TRBV12-3/TRBV12-4	TRBJ2-7	CASSLTGTIDEQYF	TGTGCCAGCAGTCTTACCGGGACGATCGACGAGCAGTACTTC
TRBD1	-	TRBV12-3/TRBV12-4	TRBJ1-1	CANKPRTGRTEAFF	TGTGCCAACAAGCCCCGGACAGGGCGGACTGAAGCTTTCTTT
TRBD2	-	TRBV20-1	TRBJ2-1	CSAEPIKGLAYYHEQFF	TGCAGTGCCGAGCCTATAAAGGGACTAGCGTATTACCATGAGCAGTTCTTC
-	few	TRBV6-1	TRBJ1-2	CASSSIAF	TGTGCCAGCAGCTCTATAGCCTTC
-	-	TRBV7-7	TRBJ1-1	CASSLSQGSTEAFF	TGTGCTAGCAGCTTGTCGCAGGGGAGCACTGAAGCTTTCTTT
-	-	TRBV12-3/TRBV12-4	TRBJ1-4	CASSLGLDAANEKLFF	TGTGCCAGCAGTTTGGGACTCGACGCGGCTAATGAAAAACTGTTTTTT
-	-	TRBV9	TRBJ2-5	CASGGWRETQYF	TGTGCCAGTGGGGGGTGGCGAGAGACCCAGTACTTC
TRBD1	-	TRBV7-2	TRBJ1-2	CASSLEGRGFGYTF	TGTGCCAGCAGCTTAGAGGGCAGGGGGTTTGGCTACACCTTC
TRBD1	-	TRBV28	TRBJ2-1	CASSFPGQVDKEQFF	TGTGCCAGCAGTTTCCCGGGACAGGTAGATAAAGAGCAGTTCTTC
-	once	TRBV14	TRBJ2-3	CASTPAASTDTQYF	TGTGCCAGCACCCCCGCTGCTAGCACAGATACGCAGTATTTT
TRBD1	-	TRBV6-1	TRBJ2-5	CASSEPQGADQETQYF	TGTGCCAGCAGTGAACCCCAGGGGGCGGACCAAGAGACCCAGTACTTC
-	-	TRBV10-1	TRBJ1-3	CASSEPRRDSGNTIYF	TGCGCCAGCAGTGAGCCCAGACGGGACTCTGGAAACACCATATATTTT
-	few	TRBV7-9	TRBJ2-1	CASSGPGQYNEQFF	TGTGCCAGCAGCGGACCAGGACAGTACAATGAGCAGTTCTTC
TRBD1	few	TRBV11-3	TRBJ2-2	CASSSPAGTGANTGELFF	TGTGCCAGCAGCTCGCCTGCCGGGACAGGGGCGAACACCGGGGAGCTGTTTTTT
TRBD1	once	TRBV29-1	TRBJ1-2	CSVEGGQANGYTF	TGCAGCGTTGAAGGGGGACAGGCCAATGGCTACACCTTC
-	-	TRBV23-1	TRBJ1-1	CASSPTRDTEAFF	TGCGCCAGCAGTCCGACACGCGACACTGAAGCTTTCTTT
-	-	TRBV15	TRBJ2-1	CATTKLGGQEEQFF	TGTGCCACCACCAAGCTCGGGGGGCAGGAGGAGCAGTTCTTC
-	-	TRBV20-1	TRBJ2-1	CSARTINNEQFF	TGCAGTGCAAGGACTATCAACAATGAGCAGTTCTTC
TRBD2	few	TRBV7-9	TRBJ2-3	CASSLATAGGPSDTQYF	TGTGCCAGCAGCTTAGCAACAGCGGGGGGGCCCTCAGATACGCAGTATTTT
-	-	TRBV7-4	TRBJ1-6	CASTSMGFGGFGNSPLHF	TGTGCCAGCACTTCTATGGGCTTTGGCGGTTTCGGTAATTCACCCCTCCACTTT
-	-	TRBV2	TRBJ1-6	CASSEAVPYNSPLHF	TGTGCCAGCAGTGAAGCAGTGCCCTATAATTCACCCCTCCACTTT
TRBD1	-	TRBV9	TRBJ1-2	CASSVGDSTGYDGYTF	TGTGCCAGCAGCGTAGGAGACTCGACAGGGTATGATGGCTACACCTTC
-	-	TRBV4-1	TRBJ1-5	CASSSGPPGGSNQPQHF	TGCGCCAGCAGCTCCGGCCCTCCGGGGGGGAGCAATCAGCCCCAGCATTTT
TRBD1	few	TRBV5-6	TRBJ1-4	CASSLLRDRAEKLFF	TGTGCCAGCAGCCTCCTCCGGGACAGGGCTGAAAAACTGTTTTTT
-	-	TRBV4-1	TRBJ2-6	CASSQESSAGSGANVLTF	TGCGCCAGCAGCCAAGAAAGCTCCGCGGGTTCTGGGGCCAACGTCCTGACTTTC
-	few	TRBV4-1	TRBJ2-3	CASSQLGFQGSTDTQYF	TGCGCCAGCAGCCAACTCGGCTTCCAGGGAAGCACAGATACGCAGTATTTT
-	few	TRBV6-6	TRBJ2-1	CASSYLGARPAHNEQFF	TGTGCCAGCAGTTACTTAGGTGCCAGACCTGCCCACAATGAGCAGTTCTTC
-	-	TRBV7-2	TRBJ1-6	CASSSEPGSYNSPLHF	TGTGCCAGCAGCTCCGAGCCAGGGTCCTATAATTCACCCCTCCACTTT
-	-	TRBV20-1	TRBJ1-3	CSAPDGNSGNTIYF	TGCAGTGCCCCCGACGGAAATTCTGGAAACACCATATATTTT
-	-	TRBV27	TRBJ1-5	CASSLNEGDSNQPQHF	TGTGCCAGCAGTTTAAATGAGGGTGATAGCAATCAGCCCCAGCATTTT
-	-	TRBV27	TRBJ1-2	CASSPWGHSNYGYTF	TGTGCCAGCAGTCCATGGGGACACTCTAACTATGGCTACACCTTC
TRBD1	-	TRBV4-1	TRBJ1-2	CASSPLDRVANYGYTF	TGCGCCAGCAGCCCACTAGACAGGGTGGCGAACTATGGCTACACCTTC
-	-	TRBV7-3	TRBJ1-6	CASSLTGPYNSPLHF	TGTGCCAGCAGCTTAACGGGTCCCTATAATTCACCCCTCCACTTT
TRBD1	-	TRBV6-1	TRBJ2-7	CASSEEGGLSYEQYF	TGTGCCAGCAGTGAAGAAGGGGGCCTCTCCTACGAGCAGTACTTC
-	many	TRBV7-6	TRBJ2-3	CASSPTGTDTQYF	TGTGCCAGCAGCCCGACAGGCACAGATACGCAGTATTTT
TRBD1	few	TRBV6-1	TRBJ1-5	CASSGNRGYSNQPQHF	TGTGCCAGCAGTGGGAACAGGGGATATAGCAATCAGCCCCAGCATTTT
-	few	TRBV6-6	TRBJ1-1	CASSTGVPGVGRGTEAFF	TGTGCCAGCAGCACCGGGGTGCCTGGGGTAGGGAGGGGCACTGAAGCTTTCTTT
TRBD1	-	TRBV7-9	TRBJ1-4	CASSARQGIDEKLFF	TGTGCCAGCAGCGCCAGACAGGGAATTGATGAAAAACTGTTTTTT
-	-	TRBV4-3	TRBJ1-4	CANSQDLPTNEKLFF	TGCGCCAACAGCCAAGATCTCCCAACTAATGAAAAACTGTTTTTT
-	many	TRBV7-6	TRBJ2-1	CASSRTLGLLSYNEQFF	TGTGCCAGCAGCCGAACATTGGGCTTACTCTCCTACAATGAGCAGTTCTTC
TRBD2	few	TRBV6-6	TRBJ2-3	CASSPRLAGGSSDTQYF	TGTGCCAGCAGTCCCCGACTAGCGGGGGGTAGTAGTGATACGCAGTATTTT
-	few	TRBV6-2/TRBV6-3	TRBJ1-2	CASRGPIKGKGYGYTF	TGTGCCAGCCGCGGACCCATCAAAGGGAAGGGCTATGGCTACACCTTC
TRBD1	-	TRBV15	TRBJ1-2	CATSRTPRDRANYGYTF	TGTGCCACCAGCAGAACTCCCCGGGACAGAGCTAACTATGGCTACACCTTC
-	-	TRBV18	TRBJ1-2	CASSPREGYGYTF	TGTGCCAGCTCACCAAGGGAGGGCTATGGCTACACCTTC
-	few	TRBV7-8	TRBJ2-1	CASHLDGSYNEQFF	TGTGCCAGCCATTTAGACGGATCCTACAATGAGCAGTTCTTC
TRBD1	few	TRBV7-9	TRBJ2-5	CASSLFLGQVQETQYF	TGTGCCAGCAGCTTATTCCTTGGACAGGTCCAAGAGACCCAGTACTTC
-	-	TRBV9	TRBJ2-5	CASSVGGAKETQYF	TGTGCCAGCAGCGTAGGGGGGGCTAAAGAGACCCAGTACTTC
-	few	TRBV7-6	TRBJ1-4	CASSLRTGPAGEKLFF	TGTGCCAGCAGTCTAAGAACCGGGCCTGCGGGTGAAAAACTGTTTTTT
-	-	TRBV6-1	TRBJ2-7	CASSPILGGYEQYF	TGTGCCAGCAGCCCCATATTGGGGGGCTACGAGCAGTACTTC
TRBD1	-	TRBV12-3/TRBV12-4	TRBJ1-2	CASSLEGAGYGYTF	TGTGCCAGCAGTTTAGAGGGGGCCGGCTATGGCTACACCTTC
-	-	TRBV27	TRBJ1-5	CASIFGASGQPQHF	TGTGCCAGCATTTTCGGAGCCTCGGGTCAGCCCCAGCATTTT
-	few	TRBV4-2	TRBJ2-3	CASSQEESPSTQYF	TGTGCCAGCAGCCAAGAAGAAAGTCCGTCTACGCAGTATTTT
-	-	TRBV28	TRBJ1-1	CASEWTDLMNTEAFF	TGTGCCAGCGAGTGGACAGACCTAATGAACACTGAAGCTTTCTTT
-	-	TRBV6-1	TRBJ1-4	CASSDPSTNEKLFF	TGTGCCAGCAGTGACCCGTCAACTAATGAAAAACTGTTTTTT
-	many	TRBV7-9	TRBJ1-3	CASSSVRDRRDTIYF	TGTGCCAGCAGCTCGGTTCGAGACAGGAGGGACACCATATATTTT
-	few	TRBV9	TRBJ2-2	CASSVAQAARSGELFF	TGTGCCAGCAGCGTAGCCCAGGCTGCGAGGAGCGGGGAGCTGTTTTTT
-	-	TRBV6-2/TRBV6-3	TRBJ1-1	CASSMGSEAFF	TGTGCCAGCAGTATGGGCAGTGAAGCTTTCTTT